This is a list of T cell receptor beta chains from one sample in a study of cytomegalovirus exposure and HLA in healthy donors. Sequencing used immunoSEQ multiplex PCR; TCRdb keeps in-frame clones, though not all of them. The sample holds about 130,000 clones, 83% seen once. Sequenced material: PBMCs. These receptors all come from a man younger than 35 in good health and CMV-seropositive. Both conserved end residues are trimmed from each CDR3. Clone size is not always given. Where it is, it says once, few, many or a class for expanded clones.

>TRBV6-5|NA
ASSYTRVGETQY
>TRBV10-3|NA
AISVAQGNCEQY
>TRBV29-1|NA
SAHRDTGELS
>TRBV19|NA
ASSIIDKMNTEAF
>TRBV5-4|NA
ASSDAGQGQAKNIQY
>TRBV5-1|NA
ASSFSNTNPDYEQY
>TRBV30|NA
AWTGMRMNTEAF
>TRBV5-1|NA
ASSLKLDYGYT
>TRBV4-1|NA
ASSQEVVLGLGPNTGELF
>TRBV5-4|few
ASSLGGGANVLT
>TRBV7-9|NA
ASSYGTGYGEQY
>TRBV5-6|NA
ASRLWAVESPLH
>TRBV19|NA
ASGASLNTEAF
>TRBV7-2|NA
ASSLRGTSYGYT
>TRBV12-5|NA
ASGFHGGSEAF
>TRBV27|once
ASSSFYGYT
>TRBV29-1|NA
SARSSGANVLT
>TRBV20-1|NA
SARDEEGAF
>TRBV2|NA
ASSRQAINGYT
>TRBV30|NA
AWNQNQETQY
>TRBV6-5|NA
ASRRVAGEGREQY
>TRBV6-5|NA
ASSYSWTGSYEQY
>TRBV6-1|NA
ASSQDRGRLYEQY
>TRBV5-1|NA
ASRWDTSYEQY
>TRBV19|once
ASSMAGVSYEQY
>TRBV7-3|NA
ASSSGGGGNFYGYT
>TRBV28|NA
ASHPGTGVYEQY
>TRBV30|NA
AWSRGNYEQY
>TRBV6-4|few
ASSENQENSPLH
>TRBV5-1|NA
ASSLLLAGGPDTQY
>TRBV19|few
ASSIRLSGGYGYT
>TRBV4-1|NA
ASSQDRQGRENTEAF
>TRBV29-1|NA
SVRAGGATGELF
>TRBV5-1|NA
ASKPSSGGSGRDEQY
>TRBV7-8|few
ASSLLAQADTEAF
>TRBV19|NA
ASRPGQGYTDTQY
>TRBV29-1|once
SVGTSGGLNTQY
>TRBV10-3|NA
AISESAGPPGNTQY
>TRBV7-9|NA
SSSLDSYGYT
>TRBV11-2|once
ASSFQTSFLSLGNTEAF
>TRBV4-1|NA
ASSQASEQY
>TRBV2|NA
ASYRPGGGVDEQF
>TRBV6-1|few
ASRNPGQSYEQY
>TRBV5-1|NA
ASSLAGGQGSTEAF
>TRBV28|NA
ASTRGGGTEAF
>TRBV19|NA
ASSKELMNTEAF
>TRBV13|NA
ASSLRSGGFYNEQF
>TRBV6-1|NA
ASSERGGDTDTQY
>TRBV6-5|NA
VSSPAGGPGNEQF
>TRBV11-3|NA
ASSPGGKLETQY
>TRBV4-1|NA
ASSQGLTFGIHTEAF
>TRBV30|NA
AWSGGPSGYT
>TRBV11-2|NA
ASSLGGLGNEQY
>TRBV6-1|once
ASRTDPRGYT
>TRBV25-1|NA
ASSPGLGGEQY
>TRBV11-2|NA
ASGLSWNFNEKLF
>TRBV21-1|NA
ASSTRGWSTAGNTIY
>TRBV5-6|NA
ASSFSGGPQETQY
>TRBV25-1|NA
ASREPGQGYNEQF